One TCR beta chain is described in this entry. Its cognate antigen is unknown. Sequenced by immunoSEQ multiplex PCR; TCRdb stores in-frame clones only, minus some. The top ten clones hold roughly 3.1% of a sample with roughly 95,000 clones, approximately 90% of them seen once. V was clipped by 3 bases and J by 3 bases; unmatched bases: 2. The germline V gene encodes CDR1 SNHLY and CDR2 FYNNEI. There are 15 residues in the CDR3. This record comes from a study of T cell responses to AZD1222 COVID-19 vaccine. Study observations and caveats: AZD1222 recipients seropositive at baseline numbered only six or seven. None of the repertoires were sampled until the peak T cell response had passed.

Samples with a second dose at about 4 or about 12 weeks were pooled together. Sequenced material: peripheral blood, taken 28 days after the second AZD1222 dose. The V gene is TRBV2, the J gene TRBJ1-5, with 10 bases matching TRBD1. The receptor's source is an adult who received the AZD1222 COVID-19 vaccine. DNA for the CDR3: TGTGCCAGCAGTGAGGACAGGGGGGCCAATCAGCCCCAGCATTTT. Translated, it gives CASSEDRGANQPQHF.